This is a list of T cell receptor beta chains from one sample in a study of T cell repertoires in breast cancer. TCRdb re-called the emulsion pairing reads through MiXCR, storing one row per CDR3 protein. The sample includes tens of thousands of distinct CDR3 sequences, roughly 44% of them seen just once. The sequenced material came from CD8+ T cells. The receptors originated from a pool of human donors with breast cancer or a healthy control (not recorded which). CDR3s include the opening cysteine and the closing phenylalanine or tryptophan.

v_call	cdr3_aa
TRBV12-3/TRBV12-4	CASSLGTYQPQHF
TRBV12-3/TRBV12-4	CASRQFSTSTDTQYF
TRBV20-1	CSADRDRGSETQYF
TRBV20-1	CSARVGGAVSNQPQHF
TRBV30	CAWSITGTHEQYF
TRBV12-5	CASGLFSRGIEQFF
TRBV11-1	CASSTLAGGPSEQFF
TRBV6-1	CASSLGFTEPQHF
TRBV14	CASSLQGIHGYTF
TRBV27	CASSLFPTREAFF
TRBV15	CATSLISVAGELVDEQFF
TRBV7-9	CASSLRGRGTQYF
TRBV5-1	CASSSGQGPDTQYF
TRBV7-2	CASSSPSVGNSEKLFF
TRBV6-1	CASSVVNEQFF
TRBV5-6	CASSLLGSGSTDTQYF
TRBV18	CASSLRGKVNTEAFF
TRBV19	CASSISSGSGTQYF
TRBV20-1	CSVKVNEKLFF
TRBV30	CALVGGSARGNTIYF
TRBV14	CASSRRGGIGETQYF
TRBV7-2	CASSRVAGPLHF
TRBV20-1	CSATALAETREQYF
TRBV20-1	CSAVDGTSGFNKQFF
TRBV5-1	CASSLRASRGNSYEQYF
TRBV5-1	CASSYRAGNFVFGTF
TRBV20-1	CSASSQGTEAFF
TRBV12-3/TRBV12-4	CASLSGANVLTF
TRBV12-3/TRBV12-4	CASSFKGTGEAFF
TRBV5-1	CASSFSFPGANVLTF
TRBV7-2	CASSSNQGATKAFF
TRBV25-1	CASSPTEGQGSTDTQYF
TRBV15	CATSGIEGGQPQHF
TRBV6-1	CASSYRTSYQETQYF
TRBV20-1	CSASGEGEQFF
TRBV6-5	CASSYSFSDTQYF
TRBV7-9	CASSRGGGNEQFF
TRBV6-4	CASSDSQGTDTQYF
TRBV6-2/TRBV6-3	CTSRQGGSVPDTQYF
TRBV5-1	CASSFSAESYNEQFF